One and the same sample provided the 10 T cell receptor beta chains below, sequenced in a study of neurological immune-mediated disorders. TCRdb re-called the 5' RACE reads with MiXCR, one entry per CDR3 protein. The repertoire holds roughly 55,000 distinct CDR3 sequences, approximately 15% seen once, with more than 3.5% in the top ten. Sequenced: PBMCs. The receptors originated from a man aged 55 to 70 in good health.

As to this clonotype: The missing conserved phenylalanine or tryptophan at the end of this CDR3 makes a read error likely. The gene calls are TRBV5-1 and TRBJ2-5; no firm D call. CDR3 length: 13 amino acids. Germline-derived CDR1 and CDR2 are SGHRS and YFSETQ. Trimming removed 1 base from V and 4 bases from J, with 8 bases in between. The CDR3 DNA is TGCGCCAGCAGCTTGTCACATGGAGAGACCCAGTACATC. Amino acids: CASSLSHGETQYI.

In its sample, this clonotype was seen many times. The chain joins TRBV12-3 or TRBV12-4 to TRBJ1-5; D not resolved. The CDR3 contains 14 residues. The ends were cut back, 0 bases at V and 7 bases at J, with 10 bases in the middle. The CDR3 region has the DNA TGTGCCAGCAGTTTAGCGCAGGTTGGACAGCCCCAGCATTTT. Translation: CASSLAQVGQPQHF.

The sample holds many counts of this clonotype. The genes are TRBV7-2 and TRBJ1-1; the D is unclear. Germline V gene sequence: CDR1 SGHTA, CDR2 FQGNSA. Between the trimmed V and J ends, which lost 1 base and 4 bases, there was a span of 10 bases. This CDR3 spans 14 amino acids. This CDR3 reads CASSLVEGGTEAFF. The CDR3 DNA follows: TGTGCCAGCAGCTTAGTCGAGGGAGGCACTGAAGCTTTCTTT.

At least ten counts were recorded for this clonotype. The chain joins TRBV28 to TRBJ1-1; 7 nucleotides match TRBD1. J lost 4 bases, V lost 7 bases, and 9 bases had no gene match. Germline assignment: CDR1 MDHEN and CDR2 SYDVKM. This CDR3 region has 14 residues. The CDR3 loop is CASTSGGASTEAFF. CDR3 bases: TGTGCCAGCACCTCAGGGGGGGCGAGCACTGAAGCTTTCTTT. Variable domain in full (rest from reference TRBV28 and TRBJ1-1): DVKVTQSSRYLVKRTGEKVFLECVQDMDHENMFWYRQDPGLGLRLIYFSYDVKMKEKGDIPEGYSVSREKKERFSLILESASTNQTSMYLCASTSGGASTEAFFGQGTRLTVV.

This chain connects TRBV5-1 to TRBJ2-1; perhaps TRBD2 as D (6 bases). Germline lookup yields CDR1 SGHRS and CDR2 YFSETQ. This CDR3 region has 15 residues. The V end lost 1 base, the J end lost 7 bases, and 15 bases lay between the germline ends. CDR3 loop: CASSLMAGPENEQFF. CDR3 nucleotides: TGCGCCAGCAGCTTGATGGCGGGGCCGGAAAATGAGCAGTTCTTC.

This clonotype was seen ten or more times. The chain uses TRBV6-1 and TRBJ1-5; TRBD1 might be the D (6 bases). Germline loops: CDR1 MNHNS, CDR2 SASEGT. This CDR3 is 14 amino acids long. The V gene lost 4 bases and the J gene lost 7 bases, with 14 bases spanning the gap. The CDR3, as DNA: TGTGCCAGCAGTGTACTAAACAGGGACCAGCCCCAGCATTTT. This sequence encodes CASSVLNRDQPQHF.

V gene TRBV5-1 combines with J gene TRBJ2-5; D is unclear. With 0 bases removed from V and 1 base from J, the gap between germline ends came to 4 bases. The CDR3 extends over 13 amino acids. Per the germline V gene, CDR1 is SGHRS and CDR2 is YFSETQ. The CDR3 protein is CASSLVLQETQYF. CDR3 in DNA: TGCGCCAGCAGCTTGGTACTCCAAGAGACCCAGTACTTC.

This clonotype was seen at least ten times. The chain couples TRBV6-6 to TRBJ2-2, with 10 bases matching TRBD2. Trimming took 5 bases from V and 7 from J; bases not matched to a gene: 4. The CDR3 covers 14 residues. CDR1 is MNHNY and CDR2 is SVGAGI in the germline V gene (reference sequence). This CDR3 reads CASSNLAGVGELFF. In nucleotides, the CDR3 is TGTGCCAGCAGTAACCTAGCGGGAGTCGGGGAGCTGTTTTTT.

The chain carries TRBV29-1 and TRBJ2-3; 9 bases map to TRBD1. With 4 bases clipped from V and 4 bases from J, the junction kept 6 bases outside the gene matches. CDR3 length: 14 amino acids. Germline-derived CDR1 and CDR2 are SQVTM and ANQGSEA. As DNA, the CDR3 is TGCAGCGTTGGGAGGACAGGGGACCCAGATACGCAGTATTTT. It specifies CSVGRTGDPDTQYF.

The CDR3, as DNA: TGTGCCAGCTCACCACCCCAGGGACGGAGCTCCTACAATGAGCAGTTCTTC. Amino acids: CASSPPQGRSSYNEQFF. The chain combines TRBV18 with TRBJ2-1; D is perhaps TRBD1 or TRBD2 (5 bases each). Germline V gene sequence: CDR1 KGHSH, CDR2 LQKENI. The V end lost 0 bases, the J end lost 0 bases, and 12 bases lay between the germline ends. The CDR3 loop spans 17 amino acids.